These 2 T cell receptor beta chains were sequenced from one sample in a study of STAT5B mutations in CD4+ large granular lymphocyte leukemia. TCRdb's copy holds only in-frame clones and misses some; the assay was immunoSEQ multiplex PCR. The sample includes some 40,000 clones, 85% of them seen just once. Sequenced material: CD4+ T cells from blood buffy coats. These receptors were collected from a human donor in good health.

The J gene is TRBJ2-1, the V gene TRBV9, with 10 bases matching TRBD2. Germline-derived CDR1 and CDR2 are SGDLS and YYNGEE. Trimming removed 3 bases from V and 3 bases from J; junction bases left unmatched: 3. The CDR3 contains 15 residues. The CDR3 region is CASSGRTSGYNEQFF. In nucleotides, the CDR3 is TGTGCCAGCAGCGGAAGGACTAGCGGCTACAATGAGCAGTTCTTC.

The V gene is TRBV10-3, the J gene TRBJ2-7; maybe TRBD1 (6 bases). The CDR3 loop spans 15 amino acids. V shed 6 bases and J shed 5 bases, with 20 bases lying between them. Looked up from germline, CDR1 is ENHRY and CDR2 is SYGVKD. In DNA form, the CDR3 reads TGTGCCATCAGACCAGACAGCTCTTACAGGGACGAGCAGTACTTC. Protein sequence: CAIRPDSSYRDEQYF.